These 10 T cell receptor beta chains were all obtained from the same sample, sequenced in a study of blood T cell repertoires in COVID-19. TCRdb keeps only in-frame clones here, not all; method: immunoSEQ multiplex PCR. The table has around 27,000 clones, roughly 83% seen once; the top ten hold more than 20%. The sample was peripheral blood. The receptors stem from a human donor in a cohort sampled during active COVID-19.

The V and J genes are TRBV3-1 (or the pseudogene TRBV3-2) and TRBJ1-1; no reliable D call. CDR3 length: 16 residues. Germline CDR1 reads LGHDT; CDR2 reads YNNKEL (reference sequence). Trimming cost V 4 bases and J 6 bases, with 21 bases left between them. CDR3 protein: CASSPGRRRNVAEAFF. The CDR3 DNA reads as TGTGCCAGCAGCCCGGGGAGGCGTCGTAATGTCGCTGAAGCTTTCTTT.

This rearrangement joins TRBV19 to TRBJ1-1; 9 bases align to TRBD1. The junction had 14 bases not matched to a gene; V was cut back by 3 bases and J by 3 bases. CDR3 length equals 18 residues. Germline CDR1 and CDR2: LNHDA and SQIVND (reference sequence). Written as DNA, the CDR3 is TGTGCCAGTAGTATGAGCCAAATCGGGACAGGGAGGGACACTGAAGCTTTCTTT. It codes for CASSMSQIGTGRDTEAFF. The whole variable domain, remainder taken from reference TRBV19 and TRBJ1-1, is DGGITQSPKYLFRKEGQNVTLSCEQNLNHDAMYWYRQDPGQGLRLIYYSQIVNDFQKGDIAEGYSVSREKKESFPLTVTSAQKNPTAFYLCASSMSQIGTGRDTEAFFGQGTRLTVV.

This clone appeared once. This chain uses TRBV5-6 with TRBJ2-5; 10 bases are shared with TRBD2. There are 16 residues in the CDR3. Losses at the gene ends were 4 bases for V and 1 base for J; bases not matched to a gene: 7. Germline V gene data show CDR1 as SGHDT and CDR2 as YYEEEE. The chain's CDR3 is CASSQRTSGLQETQYF. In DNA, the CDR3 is TGTGCCAGCAGCCAACGGACTAGCGGCCTCCAAGAGACCCAGTACTTC. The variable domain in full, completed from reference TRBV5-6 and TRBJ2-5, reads DAGVTQSPTHLIKTRGQQVTLRCSPKSGHDTVSWYQQALGQGPQFIFQYYEEEERQRGNFPDRFSGHQFPNYSSELNVNALLLGDSALYLCASSQRTSGLQETQYFGPGTRLLVL.

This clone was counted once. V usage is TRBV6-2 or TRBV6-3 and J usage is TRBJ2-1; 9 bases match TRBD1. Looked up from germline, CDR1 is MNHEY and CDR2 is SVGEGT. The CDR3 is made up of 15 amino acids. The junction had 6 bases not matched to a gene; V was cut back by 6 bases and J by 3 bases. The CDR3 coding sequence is TGTGCCAGCAGCCGACCGGGACAGGGCTACAATGAGCAGTTCTTC. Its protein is CASSRPGQGYNEQFF.

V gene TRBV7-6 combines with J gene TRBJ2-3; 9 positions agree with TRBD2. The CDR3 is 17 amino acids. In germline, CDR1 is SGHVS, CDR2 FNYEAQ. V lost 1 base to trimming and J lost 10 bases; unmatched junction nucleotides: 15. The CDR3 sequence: CASSLEVASGASRAQYF. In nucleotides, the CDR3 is TGTGCCAGCAGCTTAGAGGTCGCTAGCGGGGCCTCACGAGCGCAGTATTTT.

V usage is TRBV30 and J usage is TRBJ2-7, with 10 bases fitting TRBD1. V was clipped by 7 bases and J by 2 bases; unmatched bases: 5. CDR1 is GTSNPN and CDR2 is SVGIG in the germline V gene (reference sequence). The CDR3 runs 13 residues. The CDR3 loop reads CASWDRGTYEQYF. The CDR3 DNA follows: TGTGCCTCTTGGGACAGGGGAACCTACGAGCAGTACTTC. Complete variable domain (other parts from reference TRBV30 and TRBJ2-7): SQTIHQWPATLVQPVGSPLSLECTVEGTSNPNLYWYRQAAGRGLQLLFYSVGIGQISSEVPQNLSASRPQDRQFILSSKKLLLSDSGFYLCASWDRGTYEQYFGPGTRLTVT.

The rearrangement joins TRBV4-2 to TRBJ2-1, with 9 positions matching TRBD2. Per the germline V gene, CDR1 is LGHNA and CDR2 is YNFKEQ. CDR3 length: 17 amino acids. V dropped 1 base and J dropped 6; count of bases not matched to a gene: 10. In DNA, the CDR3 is TGTGCCAGCAGCCAAGTATCCCAGCTAGCGGGACCCAATGAGCAGTTCTTC. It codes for CASSQVSQLAGPNEQFF.

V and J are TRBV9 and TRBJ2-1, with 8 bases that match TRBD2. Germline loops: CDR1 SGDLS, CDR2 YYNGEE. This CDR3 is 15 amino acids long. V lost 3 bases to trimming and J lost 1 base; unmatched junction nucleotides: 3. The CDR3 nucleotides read TGTGCCAGCAGCGCGGGACTAGTTTCCTACAATGAGCAGTTCTTC. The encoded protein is CASSAGLVSYNEQFF.

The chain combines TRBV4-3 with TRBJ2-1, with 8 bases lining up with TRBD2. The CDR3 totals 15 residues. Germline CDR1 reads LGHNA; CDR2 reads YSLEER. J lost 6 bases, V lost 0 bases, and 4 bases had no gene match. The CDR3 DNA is TGCGCCAGCAGCCAAGATAGCGGGGCTAGCAATGAGCAGTTCTTC. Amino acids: CASSQDSGASNEQFF.

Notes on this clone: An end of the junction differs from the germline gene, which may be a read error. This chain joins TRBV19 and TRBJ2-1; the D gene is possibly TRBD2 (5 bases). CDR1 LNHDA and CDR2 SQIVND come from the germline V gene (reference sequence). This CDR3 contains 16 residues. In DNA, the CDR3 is TGTGCCAGTAGTTTTTCTAGCCCTCCCCCTCTCAATAAGCAGTTCTTC. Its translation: CASSFSSPPPLNKQFF.